A selection of T cell receptor beta chains follows, all from one sample in a study of blood T cell repertoires in COVID-19. Profiled with immunoSEQ multiplex PCR; TCRdb holds only in-frame clones, not every one. The sample carries 180,000 or so clones, 70% to 90% recorded once. Sequencing was carried out using peripheral blood. Receptors were obtained from a woman between 55 and 75 years old with COVID-19, enrolled during active disease. Each CDR3 is given with its conserved first and last residue. A D gene is named only where the DNA matches it firmly. Clone size is stated in some rows and not others, as once, few, many or a class when expanded.

cdr3_aa cdr3_nt d_call v_call clone_size j_call
CASSGSSGNTIYF TGTGCCAGCAGCGGTAGCTCTGGAAACACCATATATTTT - TRBV9 few TRBJ1-3
CASSSTGGNTGELFF TGTGCCAGTAGTTCGACAGGGGGGAACACCGGGGAGCTGTTTTTT TRBD1 TRBV19 - TRBJ2-2
CASSYWGQGLPDTQYF TGTGCCAGCAGTTACTGGGGACAGGGGTTGCCAGATACGCAGTATTTT TRBD1 TRBV6-6 - TRBJ2-3
CASSSQRSSYEQYF TGTGCCAGCAGCTCCCAGCGGTCCTCCTACGAGCAGTACTTC - TRBV11-3 - TRBJ2-7
CATRQGDTQYF TGTGCCACTCGACAGGGGGATACGCAGTATTTT TRBD1 TRBV10-3 - TRBJ2-3
CASSLGRDTYGYTF TGTGCCAGCAGCTTAGGCCGGGACACCTATGGCTACACCTTC - TRBV13 - TRBJ1-2
CATSERVGSYEQYF TGTGCCACAAGCGAGAGGGTGGGTTCCTACGAGCAGTACTTC - TRBV10-3 - TRBJ2-7
CASSQDRVYGYTF TGCGCCAGCAGCCAGGACAGGGTCTATGGCTACACCTTC TRBD1 TRBV4-3 - TRBJ1-2
CSVSRNQETQYF TGCAGCGTTTCCAGAAACCAAGAGACCCAGTACTTC - TRBV29-1 once TRBJ2-5
CASSQDVGGAFNYGYTF TGCGCCAGCAGCCAAGATGTAGGGGGGGCTTTTAACTATGGCTACACCTTC - TRBV4-3 few TRBJ1-2
CAWSLTAQETQYF TGTGCCTGGAGTCTAACAGCCCAAGAGACCCAGTACTTC - TRBV30 - TRBJ2-5
CASRTGNTEAFF TGTGCCAGCAGAACGGGGAACACTGAAGCTTTCTTT - TRBV6-5 - TRBJ1-1
CASSPRAGGKGEQFF TGTGCCAGCAGCCCACGAGCGGGAGGGAAGGGTGAGCAGTTCTTC TRBD2 TRBV11-3 - TRBJ2-1
CASSSQGYEQYF TGTGCCAGTAGTTCACAGGGTTACGAGCAGTACTTC - TRBV19 few TRBJ2-7
CATSESPGTGTSYGYTF TGTGCCACCAGTGAGTCCCCCGGGACAGGAACCTCCTATGGCTACACCTTC TRBD1 TRBV24-1 - TRBJ1-2
CASSPILAGFSYEQYF TGTGCCAGCAGCCCCATCCTAGCGGGCTTCTCCTACGAGCAGTACTTC TRBD2 TRBV7-2 many TRBJ2-7
CASSLDSEAFF TGTGCCAGCAGCTTAGACAGTGAAGCTTTCTTT - TRBV11-3 - TRBJ1-1
CASSRRAGNEQFF TGTGCCAGCAGCCGGAGGGCGGGCAATGAGCAGTTCTTC - TRBV12-3/TRBV12-4 - TRBJ2-1
CASSSGLAGGRAKNIQYF TGCGCCAGCAGCTCGGGACTAGCGGGAGGTAGGGCCAAAAACATTCAGTACTTC TRBD2 TRBV5-1 - TRBJ2-4
CASNPTGGGNQPQHF TGTGCCAGCAACCCTACAGGGGGTGGCAATCAGCCCCAGCATTTT TRBD1 TRBV28 - TRBJ1-5
CASIPKAGDQETQYF TGTGCCAGCATCCCAAAAGCGGGGGACCAAGAGACCCAGTACTTC TRBD2 TRBV3-1/TRBV3-2 - TRBJ2-5
CASSQVGGMVRTEAFF TGCGCCAGCAGCCAAGTAGGAGGGATGGTACGCACTGAAGCTTTCTTT - TRBV4-1 once TRBJ1-1
CASSPPSGQGGREQYF TGTGCCAGCAGCCCCCCCTCCGGACAGGGGGGACGCGAGCAGTACTTC TRBD1 TRBV7-9 - TRBJ2-7
CAISDSLGQGIVGGRRNEQYF TGTGCCATCAGTGATTCCCTTGGGCAGGGGATCGTTGGCGGGAGACGTAACGAGCAGTACTTC - TRBV10-3 - TRBJ2-7
CASSFSNEQFF TGTGCCAGCAGTTTCAGCAATGAGCAGTTCTTC - TRBV27 - TRBJ2-1
CASSLRSTGISYEQYF TGTGCCAGCAGCTTAAGGTCGACAGGTATATCCTACGAGCAGTACTTC - TRBV5-4 - TRBJ2-7
CASSLSSSGSDTGELFF TGTGCCAGCAGTTTATCGTCTAGCGGGAGTGACACCGGGGAGCTGTTTTTT TRBD2 TRBV27 - TRBJ2-2
CASSWEVGDIGETQYF TGTGCCAGCAGTTGGGAGGTAGGAGATATCGGGGAGACCCAGTACTTC - TRBV6-2/TRBV6-3 - TRBJ2-5
CASSRQFGEETQYF TGTGCCAGCAGCCGGCAGTTTGGAGAAGAGACCCAGTACTTC - TRBV5-5 - TRBJ2-5
CAWSVGSYSGNTIYF TGTGCCTGGAGTGTGGGGAGTTACTCTGGAAACACCATATATTTT - TRBV30 - TRBJ1-3
CASSNTGVGDYGYTF TGTGCCAGCAGTAACACGGGAGTGGGGGACTATGGCTACACCTTC - TRBV7-2 - TRBJ1-2
CASSAPTRGGFYGYTF TGTGCCAGCAGTGCCCCTACCCGAGGGGGCTTCTATGGCTACACCTTC TRBD1 TRBV5-4 - TRBJ1-2
CASSVGQDEQYF TGTGCCAGCAGCGTTGGACAGGACGAGCAGTACTTC TRBD1 TRBV9 - TRBJ2-7
CASGTSGSGYEQYF TGCGCCAGCGGGACTAGCGGGAGCGGGTACGAGCAGTACTTC TRBD2 TRBV5-1 - TRBJ2-7
CASSGRGGELFF TGTGCTAGCAGCGGCCGAGGCGGGGAGCTGTTTTTT - TRBV7-7 - TRBJ2-2
CASSSPGTGEYNEQFF TGTGCCAGCAGCTCACCCGGGACTGGAGAATACAATGAGCAGTTCTTC - TRBV5-4 - TRBJ2-1
CASTPRASGSKYNEQFF TGTGCCAGCACCCCAAGGGCTAGCGGGAGTAAGTACAATGAGCAGTTCTTC TRBD2 TRBV19 - TRBJ2-1
CASSLVAGGSYEQYF TGCGCCAGCAGCTTAGTAGCGGGAGGATCCTACGAGCAGTACTTC TRBD2 TRBV5-1 - TRBJ2-7
CASSMGTSDNEQFF TGTGCCAGCAGCATGGGGACTAGCGACAATGAGCAGTTCTTC TRBD2 TRBV3-1/TRBV3-2 - TRBJ2-1
CASSLRAATWEKLFF TGTGCCAGCAGTCTCAGGGCAGCAACTTGGGAAAAACTGTTTTTT - TRBV9 - TRBJ1-4
CASSAGTLYEQYF TGTGCCAGCAGCGCCGGGACTCTATACGAGCAGTACTTC - TRBV11-3 - TRBJ2-7
CASSFRTSGDNEQFF TGTGCCAGCAGCTTCCGGACTAGTGGGGACAATGAGCAGTTCTTC TRBD2 TRBV11-3 - TRBJ2-1
CASSLGSRVGAEAFF TGTGCCAGCAGCTTAGGGTCCAGGGTGGGCGCTGAAGCTTTCTTT - TRBV7-2 few TRBJ1-1
CASSWGDEQYF TGTGCCAGCAGCTGGGGGGACGAGCAGTACTTC - TRBV11-2 - TRBJ2-7
CASSVAQGIAGNTIYF TGTGCCAGCAGTGTTGCACAGGGAATAGCTGGAAACACCATATATTTT - TRBV6-1 - TRBJ1-3
CASSPGYGSSYNEQFF TGCGCCAGCAGCCCAGGGTACGGGAGCTCCTACAATGAGCAGTTCTTC - TRBV5-1 - TRBJ2-1
CAWSRQDGVNQPQHF TGTGCCTGGAGTCGTCAGGACGGGGTGAATCAGCCCCAGCATTTT - TRBV30 - TRBJ1-5
CASSSGGYGYTF TGTGCCAGCAGTTCGGGTGGCTATGGCTACACCTTC - TRBV12-3/TRBV12-4 - TRBJ1-2
CASSRDRGWNTEAFF TGTGCCAGCAGTCGAGACAGGGGGTGGAACACTGAAGCTTTCTTT TRBD1 TRBV6-5 once TRBJ1-1
CASSSAGGSNQPQHF TGTGCCAGCAGTTCCGCCGGGGGAAGCAATCAGCCCCAGCATTTT - TRBV6-5 - TRBJ1-5
CSVTWTANYGYTF TGCAGCGTTACCTGGACAGCCAACTATGGCTACACCTTC - TRBV29-1 - TRBJ1-2
CASSQKAGGPWEQYF TGTGCCAGCAGTCAGAAAGCGGGGGGCCCTTGGGAGCAGTACTTC TRBD2 TRBV6-5 - TRBJ2-7
CASSGAGMTPRDTQYF TGTGCCAGCAGCGGCGCGGGAATGACGCCCCGAGATACGCAGTATTTT - TRBV7-9 - TRBJ2-3
CASSIGDRGNEKLFF TGTGCCAGTAGTATAGGGGACAGGGGTAATGAAAAACTGTTTTTT TRBD1 TRBV19 - TRBJ1-4